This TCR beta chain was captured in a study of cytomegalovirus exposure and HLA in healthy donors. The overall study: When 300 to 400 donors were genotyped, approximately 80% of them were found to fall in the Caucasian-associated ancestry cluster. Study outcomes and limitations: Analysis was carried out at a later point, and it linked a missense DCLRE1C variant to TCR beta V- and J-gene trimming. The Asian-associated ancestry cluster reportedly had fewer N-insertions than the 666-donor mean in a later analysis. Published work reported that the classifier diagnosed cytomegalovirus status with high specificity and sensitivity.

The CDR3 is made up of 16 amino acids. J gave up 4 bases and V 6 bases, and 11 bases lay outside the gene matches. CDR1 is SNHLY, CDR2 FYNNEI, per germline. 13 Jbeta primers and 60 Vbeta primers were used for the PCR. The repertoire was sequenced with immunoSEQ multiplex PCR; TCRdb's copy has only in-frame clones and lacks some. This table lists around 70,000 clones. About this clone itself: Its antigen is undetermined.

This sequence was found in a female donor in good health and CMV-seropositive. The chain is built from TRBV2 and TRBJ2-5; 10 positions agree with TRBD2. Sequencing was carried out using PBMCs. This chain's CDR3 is CASRRGSSGSTETQYF. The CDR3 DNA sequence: TGTGCCAGCAGGAGGGGGTCTAGCGGGAGCACAGAGACCCAGTACTTC.